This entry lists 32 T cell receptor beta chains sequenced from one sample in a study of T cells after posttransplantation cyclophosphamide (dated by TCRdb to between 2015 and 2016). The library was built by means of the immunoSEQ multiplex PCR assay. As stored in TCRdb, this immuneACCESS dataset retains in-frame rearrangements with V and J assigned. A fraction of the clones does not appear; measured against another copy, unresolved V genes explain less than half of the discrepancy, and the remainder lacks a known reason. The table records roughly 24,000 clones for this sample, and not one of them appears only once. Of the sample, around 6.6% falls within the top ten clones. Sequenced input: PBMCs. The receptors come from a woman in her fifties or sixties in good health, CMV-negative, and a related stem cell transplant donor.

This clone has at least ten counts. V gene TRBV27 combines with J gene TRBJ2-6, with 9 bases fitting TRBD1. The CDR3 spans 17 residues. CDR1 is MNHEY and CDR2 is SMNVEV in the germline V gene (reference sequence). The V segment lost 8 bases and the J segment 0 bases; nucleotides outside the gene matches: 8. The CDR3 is CASARTGVFSGANVLTF. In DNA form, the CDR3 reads TGTGCCAGCGCAAGGACAGGGGTCTTCTCTGGGGCCAACGTCCTGACTTTC.

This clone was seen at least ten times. CDR3 sequence reads: CASSHTGLGDGYTF. The CDR3, as DNA: TGTGCCAGCAGTCACACAGGGCTCGGGGATGGCTACACCTTC. The chain uses TRBV6-6 and TRBJ1-2; maybe TRBD1 (6 bases). V was trimmed by 5 bases and J by 6 bases, leaving 16 bases between them. Germline V gene data show CDR1 as MNHNY and CDR2 as SVGAGI (reference sequence). The CDR3 spans 14 residues.

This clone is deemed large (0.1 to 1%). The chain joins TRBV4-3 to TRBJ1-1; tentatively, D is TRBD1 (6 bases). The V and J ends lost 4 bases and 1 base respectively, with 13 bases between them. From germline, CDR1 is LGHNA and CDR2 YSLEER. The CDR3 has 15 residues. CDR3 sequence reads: CASSPSGAQNTEAFF. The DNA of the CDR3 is TGCGCCAGCAGCCCTTCAGGGGCTCAGAACACTGAAGCTTTCTTT.

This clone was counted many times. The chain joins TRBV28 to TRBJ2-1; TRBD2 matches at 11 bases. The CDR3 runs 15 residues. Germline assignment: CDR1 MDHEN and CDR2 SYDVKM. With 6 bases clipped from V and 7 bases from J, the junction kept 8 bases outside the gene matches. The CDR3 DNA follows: TGTGCCAGCAGCCAGATAGCGGGAGGGGTAAATGAGCAGTTCTTC. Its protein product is CASSQIAGGVNEQFF.

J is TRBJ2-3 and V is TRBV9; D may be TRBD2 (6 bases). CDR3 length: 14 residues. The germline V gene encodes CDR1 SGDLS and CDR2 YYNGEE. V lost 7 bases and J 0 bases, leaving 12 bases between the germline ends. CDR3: CASAGQGSTDTQYF. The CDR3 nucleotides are TGTGCCAGCGCGGGGCAGGGCAGCACAGATACGCAGTATTTT. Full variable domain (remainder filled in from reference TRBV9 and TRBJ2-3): DSGVTQTPKHLITATGQRVTLRCSPRSGDLSVYWYQQSLDQGLQFLIQYYNGEERAKGNILERFSAQQFPDLHSELNLSSLELGDSALYFCASAGQGSTDTQYFGPGTRLTVL.

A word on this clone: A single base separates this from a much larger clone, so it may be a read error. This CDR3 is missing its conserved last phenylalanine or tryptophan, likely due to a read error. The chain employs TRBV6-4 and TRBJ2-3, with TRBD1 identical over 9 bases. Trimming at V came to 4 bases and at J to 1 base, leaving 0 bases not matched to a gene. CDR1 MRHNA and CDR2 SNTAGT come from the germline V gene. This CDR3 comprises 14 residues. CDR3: CASSGTGGTDTQYL. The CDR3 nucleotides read TGTGCCAGCAGTGGGACAGGGGGCACAGATACGCAGTATCTT.

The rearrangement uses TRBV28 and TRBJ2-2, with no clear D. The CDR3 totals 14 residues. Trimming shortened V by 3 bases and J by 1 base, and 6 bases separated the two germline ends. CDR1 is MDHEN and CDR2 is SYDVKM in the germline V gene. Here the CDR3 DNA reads TGTGCCAGCAGTTTTGCCGGGAACACCGGGGAGCTGTTTTTT. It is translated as CASSFAGNTGELFF.

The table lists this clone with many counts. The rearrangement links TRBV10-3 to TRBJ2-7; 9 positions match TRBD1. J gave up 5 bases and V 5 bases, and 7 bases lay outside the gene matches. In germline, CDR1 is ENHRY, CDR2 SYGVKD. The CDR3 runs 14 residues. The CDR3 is CAISPTGQGNEQYF. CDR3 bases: TGTGCCATCAGTCCTACGGGACAGGGAAACGAGCAGTACTTC.

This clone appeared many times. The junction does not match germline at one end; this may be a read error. CDR3 residues: CASSLTSFTDTQYF. The CDR3 DNA follows: TGTGCCAGCAGCCTAACTTCGTTCACAGATACGCAGTATTTT. The chain joins TRBV7-3 to TRBJ2-3; no firm D call. The V gene's germline CDR1 is SGHTA and CDR2 FQGTGA. The length of the CDR3 is 14 residues.

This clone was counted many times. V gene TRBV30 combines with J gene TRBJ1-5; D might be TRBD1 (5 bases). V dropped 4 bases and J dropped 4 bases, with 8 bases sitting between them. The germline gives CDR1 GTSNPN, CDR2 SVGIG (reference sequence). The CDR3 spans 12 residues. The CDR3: CAWNQGNQPQHF. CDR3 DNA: TGTGCCTGGAATCAGGGAAATCAGCCCCAGCATTTT.

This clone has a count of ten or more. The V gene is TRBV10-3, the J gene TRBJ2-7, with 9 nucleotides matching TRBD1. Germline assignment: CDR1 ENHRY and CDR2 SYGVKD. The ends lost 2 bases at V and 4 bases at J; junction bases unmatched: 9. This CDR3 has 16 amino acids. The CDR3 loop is CAISETSTGGGYEQYF. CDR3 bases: TGTGCCATCAGTGAGACCTCAACAGGGGGCGGGTACGAGCAGTACTTC.

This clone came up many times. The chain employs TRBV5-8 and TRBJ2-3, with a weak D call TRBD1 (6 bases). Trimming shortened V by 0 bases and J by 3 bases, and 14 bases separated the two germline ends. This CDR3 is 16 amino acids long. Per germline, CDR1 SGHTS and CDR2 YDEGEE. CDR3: CASSLGDLQGTDTQYF. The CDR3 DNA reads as TGTGCCAGCAGCTTGGGGGACCTCCAGGGGACAGATACGCAGTATTTT.

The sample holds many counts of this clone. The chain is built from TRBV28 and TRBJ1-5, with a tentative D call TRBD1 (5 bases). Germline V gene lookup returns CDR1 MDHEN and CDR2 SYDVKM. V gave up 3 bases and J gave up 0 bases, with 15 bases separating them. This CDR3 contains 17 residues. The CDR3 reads CASSFLSSGGSNQPQHF. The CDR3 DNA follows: TGTGCCAGCAGTTTTCTATCGTCGGGGGGTAGCAATCAGCCCCAGCATTTT. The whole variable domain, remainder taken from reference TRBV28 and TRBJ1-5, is DVKVTQSSRYLVKRTGEKVFLECVQDMDHENMFWYRQDPGLGLRLIYFSYDVKMKEKGDIPEGYSVSREKKERFSLILESASTNQTSMYLCASSFLSSGGSNQPQHFGDGTRLSIL.

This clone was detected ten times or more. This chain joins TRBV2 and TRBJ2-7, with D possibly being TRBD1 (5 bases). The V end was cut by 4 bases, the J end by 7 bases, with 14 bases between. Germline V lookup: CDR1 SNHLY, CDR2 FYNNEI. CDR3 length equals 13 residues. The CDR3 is CASSAQGLLEQYF. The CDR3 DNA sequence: TGTGCCAGCAGTGCCCAGGGCCTCCTAGAGCAGTACTTC.

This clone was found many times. In DNA form, the CDR3 reads TGTGCCACCAGCGGCCGAGGGGCGGGAGCCTACAATGAGCAGTTCTTC. Amino acid sequence: CATSGRGAGAYNEQFF. The chain carries TRBV15 and TRBJ2-1; TRBD2 agrees at 7 bases. The CDR3 consists of 16 residues. The V segment lost 5 bases and the J segment 2 bases; nucleotides outside the gene matches: 9. From germline, CDR1 is LNHNV and CDR2 YYDKDF (reference sequence).

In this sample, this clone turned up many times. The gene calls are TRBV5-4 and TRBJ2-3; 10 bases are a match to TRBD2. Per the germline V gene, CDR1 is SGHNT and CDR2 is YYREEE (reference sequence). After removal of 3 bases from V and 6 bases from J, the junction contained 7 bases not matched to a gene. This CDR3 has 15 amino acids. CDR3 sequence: CASSSGLAEGDTQYF. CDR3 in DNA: TGTGCCAGCAGCTCCGGACTAGCGGAGGGGGATACGCAGTATTTT.

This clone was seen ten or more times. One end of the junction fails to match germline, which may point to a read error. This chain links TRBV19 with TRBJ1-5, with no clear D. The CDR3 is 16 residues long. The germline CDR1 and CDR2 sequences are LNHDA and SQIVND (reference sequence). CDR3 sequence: CAGSRRVIASNQPQHF. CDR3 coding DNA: TGTGCCGGTAGTAGGAGGGTGATAGCTTCCAATCAGCCCCAGCATTTT.

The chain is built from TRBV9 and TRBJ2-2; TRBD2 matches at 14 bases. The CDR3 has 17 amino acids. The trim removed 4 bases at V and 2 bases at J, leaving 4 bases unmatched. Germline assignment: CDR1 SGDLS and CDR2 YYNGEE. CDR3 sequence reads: CASSSTSGGANTGELFF. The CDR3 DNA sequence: TGTGCCAGCAGCTCGACTAGCGGGGGGGCTAACACCGGGGAGCTGTTTTTT. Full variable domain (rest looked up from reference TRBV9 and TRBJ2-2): DSGVTQTPKHLITATGQRVTLRCSPRSGDLSVYWYQQSLDQGLQFLIQYYNGEERAKGNILERFSAQQFPDLHSELNLSSLELGDSALYFCASSSTSGGANTGELFFGEGSRLTVL.

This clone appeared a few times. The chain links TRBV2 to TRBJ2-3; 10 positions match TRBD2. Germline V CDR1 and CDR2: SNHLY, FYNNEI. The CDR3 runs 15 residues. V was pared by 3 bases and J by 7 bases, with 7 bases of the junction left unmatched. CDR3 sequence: CASSDWASGSNTQYF. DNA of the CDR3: TGTGCCAGCAGTGATTGGGCTAGCGGGAGTAATACGCAGTATTTT.

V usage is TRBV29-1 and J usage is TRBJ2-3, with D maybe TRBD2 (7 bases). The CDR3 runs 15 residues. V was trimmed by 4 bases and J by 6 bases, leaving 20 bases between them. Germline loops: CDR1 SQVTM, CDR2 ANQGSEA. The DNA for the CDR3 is TGCAGCGTTGGGGGGGGGCGGAAGAAAGGGGATACGCAGTATTTT. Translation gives CSVGGGRKKGDTQYF.

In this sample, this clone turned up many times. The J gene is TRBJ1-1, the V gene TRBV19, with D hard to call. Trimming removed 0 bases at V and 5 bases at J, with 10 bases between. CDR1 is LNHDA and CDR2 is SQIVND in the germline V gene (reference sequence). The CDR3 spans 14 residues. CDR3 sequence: CASSIEARPTEAFF. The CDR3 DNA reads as TGTGCCAGTAGTATAGAGGCACGCCCGACTGAAGCTTTCTTT.

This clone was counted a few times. The CDR3 protein is CASSDGGGTGGFEQYV. CDR3 sequence (DNA): TGTGCCAGCAGTGATGGGGGGGGGACAGGGGGCTTCGAGCAGTACGTC. J is TRBJ2-7 and V is TRBV2; 12 positions agree with TRBD1. Losses at the gene ends were 3 bases for V and 6 bases for J; bases not matched to a gene: 9. Germline assignment: CDR1 SNHLY and CDR2 FYNNEI. The length of the CDR3 is 16 residues.

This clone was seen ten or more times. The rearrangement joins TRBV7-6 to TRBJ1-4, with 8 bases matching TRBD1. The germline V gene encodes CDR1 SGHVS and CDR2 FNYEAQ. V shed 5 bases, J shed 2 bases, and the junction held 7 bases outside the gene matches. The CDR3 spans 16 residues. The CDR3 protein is CASSPDRGWTNEKLFF. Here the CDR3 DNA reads TGTGCCAGCAGCCCAGACAGGGGATGGACTAATGAAAAACTGTTTTTT.

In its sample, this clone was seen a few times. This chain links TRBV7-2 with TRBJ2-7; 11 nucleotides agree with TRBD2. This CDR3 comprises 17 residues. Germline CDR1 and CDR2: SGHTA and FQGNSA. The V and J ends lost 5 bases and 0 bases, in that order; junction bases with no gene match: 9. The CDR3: CASSETMGLAASYEQYF. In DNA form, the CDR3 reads TGTGCCAGCAGCGAAACTATGGGACTAGCGGCCTCCTACGAGCAGTACTTC.

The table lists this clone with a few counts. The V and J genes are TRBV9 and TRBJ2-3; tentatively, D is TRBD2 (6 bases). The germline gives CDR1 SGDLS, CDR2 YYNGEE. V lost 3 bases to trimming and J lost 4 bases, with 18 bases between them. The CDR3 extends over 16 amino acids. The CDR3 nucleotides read TGTGCCAGCAGCGCCCCCCCCGGGGGTAGCCCAGATACGCAGTATTTT. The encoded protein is CASSAPPGGSPDTQYF. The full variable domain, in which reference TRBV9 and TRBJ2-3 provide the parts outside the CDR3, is DSGVTQTPKHLITATGQRVTLRCSPRSGDLSVYWYQQSLDQGLQFLIQYYNGEERAKGNILERFSAQQFPDLHSELNLSSLELGDSALYFCASSAPPGGSPDTQYFGPGTRLTVL.

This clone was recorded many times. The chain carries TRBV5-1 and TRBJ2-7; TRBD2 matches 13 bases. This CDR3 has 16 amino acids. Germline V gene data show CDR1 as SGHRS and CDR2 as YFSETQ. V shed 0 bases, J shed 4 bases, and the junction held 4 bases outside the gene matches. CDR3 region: CASSLGTSGGAYEQYV. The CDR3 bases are TGCGCCAGCAGCTTGGGAACTAGCGGGGGGGCATACGAGCAGTACGTC.

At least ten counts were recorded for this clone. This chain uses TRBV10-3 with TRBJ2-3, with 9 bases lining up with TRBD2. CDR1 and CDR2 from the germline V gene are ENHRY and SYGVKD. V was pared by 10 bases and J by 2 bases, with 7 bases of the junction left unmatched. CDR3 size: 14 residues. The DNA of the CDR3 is TGTGCCACATTCGAGCGGGAGGCCACAGATACGCAGTATTTT. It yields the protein CATFEREATDTQYF.

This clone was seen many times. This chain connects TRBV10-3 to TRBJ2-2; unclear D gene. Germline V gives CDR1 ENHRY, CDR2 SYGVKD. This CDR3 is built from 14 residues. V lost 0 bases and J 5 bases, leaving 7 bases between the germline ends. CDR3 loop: CAISESPGTGELFF. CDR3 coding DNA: TGTGCCATCAGTGAGTCGCCCGGGACCGGGGAGCTGTTTTTT.

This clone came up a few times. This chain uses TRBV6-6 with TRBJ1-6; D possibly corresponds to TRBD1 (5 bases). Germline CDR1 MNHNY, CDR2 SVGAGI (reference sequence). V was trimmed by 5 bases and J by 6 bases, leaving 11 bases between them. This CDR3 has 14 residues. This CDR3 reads CASSITGRNSPLHF. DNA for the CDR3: TGTGCCAGCAGTATCACAGGCCGTAATTCACCCCTCCACTTT.

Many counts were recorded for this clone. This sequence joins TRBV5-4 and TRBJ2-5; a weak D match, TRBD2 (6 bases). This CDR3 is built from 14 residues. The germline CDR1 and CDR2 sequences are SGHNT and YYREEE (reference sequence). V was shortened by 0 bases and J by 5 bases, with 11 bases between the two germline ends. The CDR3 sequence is CASSLERGTETQYF. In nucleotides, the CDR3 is TGTGCCAGCAGCTTGGAGAGAGGGACTGAGACCCAGTACTTC.

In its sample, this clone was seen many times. CDR3 DNA sequence: TGTGCCAGCAGCCCACAGGGGCCGGAAAACATTCAGTACTTC. Translation: CASSPQGPENIQYF. This rearrangement joins TRBV28 to TRBJ2-4, with 7 bases matching TRBD1. CDR3 length: 14 amino acids. The V segment lost 6 bases and the J segment 5 bases; nucleotides outside the gene matches: 7. Germline V gives CDR1 MDHEN, CDR2 SYDVKM.

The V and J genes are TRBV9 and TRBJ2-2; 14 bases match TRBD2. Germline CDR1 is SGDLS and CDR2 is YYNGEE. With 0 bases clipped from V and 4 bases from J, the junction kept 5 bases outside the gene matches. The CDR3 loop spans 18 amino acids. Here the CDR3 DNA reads TGTGCCAGCAGCGTAGGACTAGCGGGGGGGCCGTTCACCGGGGAGCTGTTTTTT. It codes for CASSVGLAGGPFTGELFF. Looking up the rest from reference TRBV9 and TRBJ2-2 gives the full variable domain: DSGVTQTPKHLITATGQRVTLRCSPRSGDLSVYWYQQSLDQGLQFLIQYYNGEERAKGNILERFSAQQFPDLHSELNLSSLELGDSALYFCASSVGLAGGPFTGELFFGEGSRLTVL.